The clone carrying this TCR beta chain was counted only a few times. Its matching antigen is unknown. This sample is drawn from a study of T cell repertoires in cytomegalovirus infection. On the study more broadly: It was recently identified HLA-C-restricted and well-studied HLA-B-restricted CMV epitopes that the study used. Public TCR beta signatures indicated both CMV infection and matching HLA type.

Overall study results and limits: There were carriers of CMV plus the relevant HLA, and cumulative public TCR beta family frequency identified them. HLA-C-restricted CMV-specific TCR beta clonotypes were dominant in the ex vivo response.

CDR1 is SGHVT, CDR2 SQSDAQ, per germline. Trimming left V 5 bases short and J 6 bases short, with 11 bases between. This CDR3 comprises 13 residues. TCRdb called the reads again in MiXCR, with one record for every CDR3 protein. This sample has hundreds of thousands of distinct CDR3 sequences, with about 39% found just once. This sequence originates from a human donor in good health (CMV status not recorded). Some clones in this sample may be carry-over from other donors' samples. Sequencing was performed on cultured PBMCs, taken from culture after CMV antigen stimulation. The chain is built from TRBV7-4 and TRBJ2-1; D may be TRBD1 (5 bases). This CDR3 is CASSARQFNEQFF. The CDR3 region has the DNA TGTGCCAGCAGCGCTAGACAGTTCAATGAGCAGTTCTTC. The entire variable domain, with the rest obtained from reference TRBV7-4 and TRBJ2-1, is as follows: GAGVSQSPRYKVAKRGRDVALRCDSISGHVTLYWYRQTLGQGSEVLTYSQSDAQRDKSGRPSGRFSAERPERSVSTLKIQRTEQGDSAVYLCASSARQFNEQFFGPGTRLTVL.